This T cell receptor (beta chain) is drawn from a study of cytomegalovirus exposure and HLA in healthy donors. The protocol was immunoSEQ multiplex PCR, while the TCRdb copy is restricted to in-frame clones and leaves out a portion. The table shows 50,000 to 65,000 clones, with less than 96% occurring only once. The germline V and J ends were trimmed by 4 bases and 8 bases, with 9 bases remaining between them. CDR3 length equals 11 residues. CDR1 SGDLS and CDR2 YYNGEE come from the germline V gene. The gene calls are TRBV9 and TRBJ1-1, with no clear D. This TCR derives from a young woman in good health and CMV-seronegative. The sequenced material came from PBMCs. In DNA form, the CDR3 reads TGTGCCAGCAGCCCACTTACCGAAGCTTTCTTT. It is translated as CASSPLTEAFF.